A selection of T cell receptor beta chains follows, all from one sample in a study of OX40 agonist ivuxolimab in advanced cancers. This table comes from immunoSEQ multiplex PCR, and its TCRdb copy is limited to in-frame clones, with some not included. The repertoire has 48,000 or so clones, approximately 84% of them found once; the top ten carry around 1.1%. This sample comprised CD4+ or CD8+ T cells sorted from blood, obtained in a trial of the OX40 agonist ivuxolimab. The receptors were sampled from an adult with an advanced solid tumor such as melanoma, head and neck, liver or kidney cancer. Both conserved end residues are part of each CDR3. Each record gives: D gene, CDR3 length, J gene, V gene, clone size, CDR3 protein, CDR3 DNA. A D gene is named only where the DNA matches it firmly. Expanded clones get a size class; other rows say once, few or many, or leave the size out.

>NA|16|TRBJ1-5|TRBV6-1|NA
CASSEARRQLSQPQHF
TGTGCCAGCAGTGAAGCGCGGCGACAGCTCTCTCAGCCCCAGCATTTT
>NA|15|TRBJ2-4|TRBV4-1|NA
CASSQDRGVRNIQYF
TGCGCCAGCAGCCAAGATAGAGGGGTCCGAAACATTCAGTACTTC
>NA|13|TRBJ1-1|TRBV7-8|few
CASSLAYSREHFF
TGTGCCAGCAGCTTAGCGTACAGCCGGGAGCATTTCTTT
>NA|15|TRBJ2-3|TRBV11-3|NA
CASSLGWGATDTQYF
TGTGCCAGCAGCTTAGGCTGGGGGGCCACAGATACGCAGTATTTT
>TRBD1|15|TRBJ1-4|TRBV18|once
CASSPLQGSNEKLFF
TGTGCCAGCTCACCATTACAGGGGTCTAATGAAAAACTGTTTTTT
>TRBD1|14|TRBJ1-5|TRBV5-1|few
CASSPGQGNQPQHF
TGCGCCAGCAGCCCGGGACAGGGCAATCAGCCCCAGCATTTT
>TRBD2|16|TRBJ2-1|TRBV11-2|NA
CASSLGAAGGYNEQFF
TGTGCCAGCAGCTTAGGGGCAGCGGGGGGATACAATGAGCAGTTCTTC
>TRBD2|18|TRBJ2-3|TRBV30|NA
CACKGTSGRALWTDTQYF
TGTGCCTGTAAAGGGACTAGCGGGAGGGCCCTCTGGACAGATACGCAGTATTTT
>NA|15|TRBJ2-1|TRBV19|NA
CASSPPGQGLIEQFF
TGTGCCAGTAGTCCCCCCGGCCAGGGATTGATTGAGCAGTTCTTC
>NA|15|TRBJ2-7|TRBV4-2|NA
CASSQGAGGPYEQYF
TGTGCCAGCAGCCAAGGGGCCGGAGGCCCCTACGAGCAGTACTTC
>TRBD2|14|TRBJ2-3|TRBV30|NA
CAWRLAGGADTQYF
TGTGCCTGGAGACTAGCGGGGGGTGCAGATACGCAGTATTTT
>TRBD2|15|TRBJ2-5|TRBV7-2|NA
CASSVNSGGAKTQYF
TGTGCCAGCAGCGTAAATAGCGGGGGGGCCAAGACCCAGTACTTC
>NA|17|TRBJ2-3|TRBV7-2|NA
CASSSSPFKRRTDTQYF
TGTGCCAGCAGCTCCTCACCCTTCAAGCGACGCACAGATACGCAGTATTTT
>NA|13|TRBJ2-3|TRBV2|NA
CASSVRLTDTQYF
TGTGCCAGCAGTGTACGGCTGACAGATACGCAGTATTTT
>TRBD2|17|TRBJ2-2|TRBV4-2|NA
CASSQGGTASNTGELFF
TGTGCCAGCAGCCAGGGAGGGACTGCTTCGAACACCGGGGAGCTGTTTTTT
>NA|16|TRBJ2-2|TRBV5-1|NA
CASSLASGTLTGELFF
TGCGCCAGCAGCTTGGCCTCTGGGACATTAACCGGGGAGCTGTTTTTT
>TRBD2|15|TRBJ2-7|TRBV13|NA
CASSLTSGGPGEQYF
TGTGCCAGCAGCTTAACTAGCGGGGGTCCCGGGGAGCAGTACTTC
>TRBD1|15|TRBJ2-5|TRBV19|NA
CASSTGDSYQETQYF
TGTGCCAGTAGTACCGGGGACAGCTACCAAGAGACCCAGTACTTC
>TRBD2|19|TRBJ2-1|TRBV19|NA
CASSMGLARVKISYNEQFF
TGTGCCAGTAGTATGGGACTAGCGCGCGTCAAAATATCCTACAATGAGCAGTTCTTC
>NA|15|TRBJ2-7|TRBV4-2|NA
CASRSQSDVSGEQYF
TGTGCCAGCAGATCCCAGAGCGACGTGTCAGGCGAGCAGTACTTC
>NA|14|TRBJ2-5|TRBV27|NA
CASSKGWGQETQYF
TGTGCCAGCAGTAAGGGGTGGGGACAAGAGACCCAGTACTTC
>NA|15|TRBJ2-7|TRBV28|NA
CASRPGHLISYEQYF
TGTGCCAGCAGGCCGGGACACCTTATCTCCTACGAGCAGTACTTC
>NA|15|TRBJ1-6|TRBV6-1|NA
CASSEVSQFGSPLHF
TGTGCCAGCAGTGAAGTTTCACAATTCGGTTCACCCCTCCACTTT
>NA|14|TRBJ1-6|TRBV15|NA
CATSRAVKNSPLHF
TGTGCCACCAGCAGGGCAGTCAAGAATTCACCCCTCCACTTT
>NA|17|TRBJ2-1|TRBV10-3|NA
CATRHNSGTGKEGEQFF
TGTGCCACCCGCCATAACTCCGGGACTGGTAAAGAAGGTGAGCAGTTCTTC
>NA|15|TRBJ1-1|TRBV10-3|NA
CAISEWAQLNTEAFF
TGTGCCATCAGTGAGTGGGCACAACTTAACACTGAAGCTTTCTTT
>NA|14|TRBJ1-1|TRBV10-2|NA
CASSEWDLNTEAFF
TGCGCCAGCAGTGAGTGGGACCTGAACACTGAAGCTTTCTTT
>NA|13|TRBJ1-3|TRBV19|NA
CASSIDPGNTIYF
TGTGCCAGTAGTATAGATCCGGGAAACACCATATATTTT